Below, 7 T cell receptor beta chains from the same sample are listed, as sequenced in a study of graft-versus-host responses after intestinal transplantation. Produced via immunoSEQ multiplex PCR; TCRdb's table is partial and in-frame only. The sample consists of 85,000 to 100,000 clones, approximately 89% of them appearing once. No antigens are known for them. Sequencing used unstimulated CD4+ T cells sorted from spleen or lymph node cells, obtained before transplant. The receptors were gathered from a human donor who was the organ donor for an intestinal transplant.

The rearrangement links TRBV29-1 to TRBJ2-3; TRBD2 agrees at 13 bases. V shed 7 bases and J 2 bases; nucleotides not matched to a gene: 6. The CDR3 loop spans 15 amino acids. The germline V gene has CDR1 SQVTM and CDR2 ANQGSEA. In DNA, the CDR3 is TGCAGCGCAAGACTAGCGGGGGGATACACAGATACGCAGTATTTT. It translates to CSARLAGGYTDTQYF.

The chain recombines TRBV29-1 with TRBJ2-4, with D perhaps TRBD1 (6 bases). The CDR3 is 13 residues long. Germline values: CDR1 SQVTM, CDR2 ANQGSEA. Trimming took 7 bases from V and 3 from J, leaving 13 bases between them. CDR3 residues: CSAKGGFKNIQYF. The DNA for the CDR3 is TGCAGCGCCAAAGGGGGTTTCAAAAACATTCAGTACTTC.

The rearrangement joins TRBV28 to TRBJ2-7, with a tentative D call TRBD2 (5 bases). The CDR3 length is 12 residues. Germline assignment: CDR1 MDHEN and CDR2 SYDVKM. Trimming left V 8 bases short and J 1 base short, with 9 bases between. For the CDR3, the DNA is TGTGCCAGCGGGAGCCCGTCCTACGAGCAGTACTTC. Protein sequence: CASGSPSYEQYF.

The chain uses TRBV30 and TRBJ2-1, with D possibly TRBD2 on 5 matching bases. CDR3 length: 13 amino acids. V was trimmed by 3 bases and J by 7 bases, leaving 13 bases between them. Germline V gene data show CDR1 as GTSNPN and CDR2 as SVGIG (reference sequence). The CDR3 reads CAWSGLTLNEQFF. The CDR3 nucleotides read TGTGCCTGGAGCGGACTCACCTTAAATGAGCAGTTCTTC. Looking up the rest from reference TRBV30 and TRBJ2-1 gives the full variable domain: SQTIHQWPATLVQPVGSPLSLECTVEGTSNPNLYWYRQAAGRGLQLLFYSVGIGQISSEVPQNLSASRPQDRQFILSSKKLLLSDSGFYLCAWSGLTLNEQFFGPGTRLTVL.

Regarding this clone: Other DNA sequences from this sample encode an identical CDR3 as well. The chain combines TRBV2 with TRBJ1-2; TRBD1 matches at 9 bases. Germline values: CDR1 SNHLY, CDR2 FYNNEI. With V trimmed by 0 bases and J by 5 bases, 10 bases remained unmatched. The CDR3 sequence is 17 residues long. CDR3 bases: TGTGCCAGCAGTGAAGCCCACCCCACAGGGGGCCGGTATGGCTACACCTTC. Residues: CASSEAHPTGGRYGYTF. Complete variable domain (other parts from reference TRBV2 and TRBJ1-2): EPEVTQTPSHQVTQMGQEVILRCVPISNHLYFYWYRQILGQKVEFLVSFYNNEISEKSEIFDDQFSVERPDGSNFTLKIRSTKLEDSAMYFCASSEAHPTGGRYGYTFGSGTRLTVV.

The rearrangement joins TRBV29-1 to TRBJ1-1; 7 bases agree with TRBD1. The germline gives CDR1 SQVTM, CDR2 ANQGSEA. After removal of 1 base from V and 0 bases from J, the junction contained 8 bases not matched to a gene. The CDR3 length is 16 residues. The CDR3 protein is CSVEGGAGGMNTEAFF. DNA of the CDR3: TGCAGCGTTGAAGGAGGGGCAGGGGGAATGAACACTGAAGCTTTCTTT.

Notes on this clone: A read error may account for a junction end that differs from germline. This chain uses TRBV5-1 with TRBJ2-3; 13 nucleotides align to TRBD2. This CDR3 has 19 residues. The germline V gene has CDR1 SGHRS and CDR2 YFSETQ. CDR3 region: CASSLHMTGTSGATNTQYF. The CDR3 DNA is TGCGCCAGCAGCTTACATATGACCGGGACTAGCGGGGCCACAAATACGCAGTATTTT.